These 3 T cell receptor beta chains were all obtained from the same sample, sequenced in a study of shared clonotypes between healthy human individuals. The method was immunoSEQ multiplex PCR; TCRdb's version includes in-frame clones alone and lacks a portion of them. Among about 380,000 clones listed, around 96% were seen once. The source material was memory CD8+ T cells sorted from blood. The sample's subset: CD45RO+ cells pooled with CCR7-negative TemRA cells. The receptors were sampled from a man under 40 in good health.

This chain uses TRBV20-1 with TRBJ2-5, with 7 bases fitting TRBD1. Germline CDR1 is DFQATT and CDR2 is SNEGSKA (reference sequence). The CDR3 extends over 11 amino acids. V was clipped by 6 bases and J by 2 bases; unmatched bases: 0. This CDR3 reads CSADRQETQYF. The CDR3 bases are TGCAGTGCGGACAGGCAAGAGACCCAGTACTTC.

The chain carries TRBV15 and TRBJ1-4; tentative D call: TRBD1 (5 bases). Germline values: CDR1 LNHNV, CDR2 YYDKDF (reference sequence). V was cut by 5 bases and J by 9 bases, with 13 bases left in between. The CDR3 covers 13 residues. The CDR3 bases are TGTGCCACCAGCCTGGGCCAGGGAAAAAAACTGTTTTTT. Translating gives CATSLGQGKKLFF. The full variable domain, its missing parts supplied by reference TRBV15 and TRBJ1-4, is DAMVIQNPRYQVTQFGKPVTLSCSQTLNHNVMYWYQQKSSQAPKLLFHYYDKDFNNEADTPDNFQSRRPNTSFCFLDIRSPGLGDTAMYLCATSLGQGKKLFFGSGTQLSVL.

The rearrangement joins TRBV7-8 to TRBJ2-1, with D uncertain. The CDR3 sequence is 15 residues long. V was cut by 3 bases and J by 0 bases, with 9 bases left in between. Germline assignment: CDR1 SGHVS and CDR2 FQNEAQ. CDR3 DNA: TGTGCCAGCAGCTTTGAGAGGATCTCCTACAATGAGCAGTTCTTC. As protein: CASSFERISYNEQFF.